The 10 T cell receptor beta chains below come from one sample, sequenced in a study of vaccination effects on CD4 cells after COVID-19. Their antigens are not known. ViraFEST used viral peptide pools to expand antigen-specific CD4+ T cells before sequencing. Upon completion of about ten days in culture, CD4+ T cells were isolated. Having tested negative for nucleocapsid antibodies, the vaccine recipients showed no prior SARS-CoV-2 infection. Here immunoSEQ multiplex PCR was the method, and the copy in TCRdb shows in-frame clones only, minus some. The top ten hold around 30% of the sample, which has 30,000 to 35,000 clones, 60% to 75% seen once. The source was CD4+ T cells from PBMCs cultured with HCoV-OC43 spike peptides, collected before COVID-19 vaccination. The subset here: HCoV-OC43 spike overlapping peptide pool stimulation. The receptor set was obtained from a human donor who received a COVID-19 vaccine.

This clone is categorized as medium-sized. CDR3 sequence: CASSYRDSPLHF. CDR3 in DNA: TGTGCCAGTAGTTATAGGGATTCACCCCTCCACTTT. The V and J genes are TRBV19 and TRBJ1-6; D remains ambiguous. Trimming shortened V by 5 bases and J by 8 bases, and 7 bases separated the two germline ends. The CDR3 is 12 amino acids. Germline CDR1 LNHDA, CDR2 SQIVND (reference sequence).

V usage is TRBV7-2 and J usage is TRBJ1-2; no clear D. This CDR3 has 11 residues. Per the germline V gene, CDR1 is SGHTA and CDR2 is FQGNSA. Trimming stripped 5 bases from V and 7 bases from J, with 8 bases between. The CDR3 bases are TGTGCCAGCAGCAGGCTCAGTGGCTACACCTTC. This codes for CASSRLSGYTF.

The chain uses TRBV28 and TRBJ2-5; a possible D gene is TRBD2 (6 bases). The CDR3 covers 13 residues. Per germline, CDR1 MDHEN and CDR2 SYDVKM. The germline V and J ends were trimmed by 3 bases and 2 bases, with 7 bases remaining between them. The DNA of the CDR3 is TGTGCCAGCAGTTTTGGGGGGCAAGAGACCCAGTACTTC. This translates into CASSFGGQETQYF.

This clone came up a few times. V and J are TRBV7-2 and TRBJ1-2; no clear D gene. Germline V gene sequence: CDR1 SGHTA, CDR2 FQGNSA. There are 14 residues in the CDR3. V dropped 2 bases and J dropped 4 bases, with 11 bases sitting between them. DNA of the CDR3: TGTGCCAGCAGCTTATCTGAGGCAGGCTATGGCTACACCTTC. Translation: CASSLSEAGYGYTF.

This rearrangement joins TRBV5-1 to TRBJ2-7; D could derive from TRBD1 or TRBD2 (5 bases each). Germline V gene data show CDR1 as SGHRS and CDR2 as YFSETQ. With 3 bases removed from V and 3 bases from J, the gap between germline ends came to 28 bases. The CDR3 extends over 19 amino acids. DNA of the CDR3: TGCGCCAGCAGCTACCACGGACTGACAGCCCCGGGGAAAGGCTACGAGCAGTACTTC. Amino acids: CASSYHGLTAPGKGYEQYF.

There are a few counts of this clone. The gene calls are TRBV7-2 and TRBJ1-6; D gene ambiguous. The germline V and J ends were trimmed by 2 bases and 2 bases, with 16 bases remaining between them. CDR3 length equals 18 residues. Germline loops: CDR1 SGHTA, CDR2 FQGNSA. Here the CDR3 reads CASSLSMWASTYNSPLHF. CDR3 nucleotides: TGTGCCAGCAGCTTAAGTATGTGGGCCAGCACCTATAATTCACCCCTCCACTTT.

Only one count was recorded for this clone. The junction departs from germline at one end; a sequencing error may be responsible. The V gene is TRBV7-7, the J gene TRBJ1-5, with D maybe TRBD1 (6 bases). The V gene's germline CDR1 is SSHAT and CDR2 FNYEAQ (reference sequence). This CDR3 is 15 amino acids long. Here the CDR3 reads CASSSTCRGGKPQHF. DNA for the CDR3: TGTGCTAGCAGCTCAACCTGCAGGGGCGGTAAGCCCCAGCATTTT.

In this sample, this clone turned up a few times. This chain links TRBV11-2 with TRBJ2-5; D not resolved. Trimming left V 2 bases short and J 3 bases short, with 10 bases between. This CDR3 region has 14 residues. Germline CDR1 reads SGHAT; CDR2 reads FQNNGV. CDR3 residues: CASSLSLGKETQYF. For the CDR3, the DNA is TGTGCCAGCAGCTTATCGTTGGGGAAAGAGACCCAGTACTTC.

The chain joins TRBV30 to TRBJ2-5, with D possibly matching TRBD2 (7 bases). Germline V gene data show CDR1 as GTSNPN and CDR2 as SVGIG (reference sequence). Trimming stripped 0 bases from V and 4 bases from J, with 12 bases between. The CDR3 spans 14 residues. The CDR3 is CAWSVGGAGETQYF. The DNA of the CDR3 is TGTGCCTGGAGTGTAGGGGGGGCGGGAGAGACCCAGTACTTC. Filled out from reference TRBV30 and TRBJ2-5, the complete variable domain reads SQTIHQWPATLVQPVGSPLSLECTVEGTSNPNLYWYRQAAGRGLQLLFYSVGIGQISSEVPQNLSASRPQDRQFILSSKKLLLSDSGFYLCAWSVGGAGETQYFGPGTRLLVL.

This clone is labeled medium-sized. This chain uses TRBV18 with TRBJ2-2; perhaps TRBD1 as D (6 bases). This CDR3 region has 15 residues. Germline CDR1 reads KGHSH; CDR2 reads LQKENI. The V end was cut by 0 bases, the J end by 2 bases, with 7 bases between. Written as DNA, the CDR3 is TGTGCCAGCTCACCACCACAGGGTAACACCGGGGAGCTGTTTTTT. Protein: CASSPPQGNTGELFF.